This TCR beta chain was recovered during a study of CD8+ T cells in alopecia areata. CDR3 size: 14 residues. Deletions cut 1 base from V and 2 bases from J, with 8 bases between. Germline-derived CDR1 and CDR2 are SNHLY and FYNNEI. The sample's treatment: oral pan-JAK inhibitor, 5-10 mg twice daily. Extracted RNA was reverse transcribed, and the resulting cDNA served as sequencing template. Profiled with immunoSEQ multiplex PCR; TCRdb holds only in-frame clones, not every one. Here the sample spans roughly 100,000 clones, just under 60% being singletons. This clone was observed once. The TCR sequence derives from a human donor with alopecia areata. This specimen was CD8+ T cells sorted from blood, taken around week 55, from a patient treated with tofacitinib. The genes are TRBV2 and TRBJ1-2; D may be TRBD1 (5 bases). The CDR3 spells CASSEGRGNYGYTF. The CDR3 DNA is TGTGCCAGCAGTGAAGGACGGGGGAACTATGGCTACACCTTC.